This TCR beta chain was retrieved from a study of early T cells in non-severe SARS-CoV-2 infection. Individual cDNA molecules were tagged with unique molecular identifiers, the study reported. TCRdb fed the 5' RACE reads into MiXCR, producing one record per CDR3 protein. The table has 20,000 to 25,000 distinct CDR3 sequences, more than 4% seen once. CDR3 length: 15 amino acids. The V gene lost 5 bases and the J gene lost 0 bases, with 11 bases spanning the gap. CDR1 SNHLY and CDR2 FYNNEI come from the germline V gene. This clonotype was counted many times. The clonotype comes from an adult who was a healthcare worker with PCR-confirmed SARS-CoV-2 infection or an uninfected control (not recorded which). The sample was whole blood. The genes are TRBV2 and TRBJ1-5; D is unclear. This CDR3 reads CASSQGSYSNQPQHF. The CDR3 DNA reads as TGTGCCAGCAGTCAAGGGTCTTATAGCAATCAGCCCCAGCATTTT.